The sequence of this T cell receptor beta chain was determined in a study of metastatic and nonmetastatic thyroid tumors. Regarding the study as a whole: Reports indicated that malignant thyroid tumors showed significantly higher TCR beta diversity than benign nodules did, in blood and tumor.

TCRdb used MiXCR to call clones anew from the PCR reads. The data hold approximately 86,000 clones, with about an eighth observed a single time. CDR1 is DFQATT and CDR2 is SNEGSKA in the germline V gene (reference sequence). Trimming removed 3 bases from V and 6 bases from J, with 19 bases in between. CDR3 length: 15 residues. This clone was counted many times. Its specificity is not known. Before thyroid surgery, none of the patients had received any treatment. This TCR derives from a female donor with papillary thyroid cancer or a benign thyroid nodule (not recorded which). Some clones in this sample may be carry-over from other donors' samples. Specimen: tumor tissue. J is TRBJ2-3 and V is TRBV20-1, with a tentative D call TRBD2 (7 bases). This CDR3 is CSASGRRGPGDTQYF. DNA of the CDR3: TGCAGTGCTAGTGGTCGGCGGGGGCCTGGGGATACGCAGTATTTT.